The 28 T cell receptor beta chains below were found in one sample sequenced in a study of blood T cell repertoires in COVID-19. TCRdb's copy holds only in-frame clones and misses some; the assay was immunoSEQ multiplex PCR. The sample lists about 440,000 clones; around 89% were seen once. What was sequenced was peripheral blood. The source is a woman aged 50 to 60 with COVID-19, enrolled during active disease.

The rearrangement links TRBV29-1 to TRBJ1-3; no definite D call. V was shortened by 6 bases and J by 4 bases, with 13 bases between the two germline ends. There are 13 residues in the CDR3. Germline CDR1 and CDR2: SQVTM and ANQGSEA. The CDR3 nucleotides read TGCAGCGTCCAAGACCCGAGGGGAAACACCATATATTTT. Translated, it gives CSVQDPRGNTIYF.

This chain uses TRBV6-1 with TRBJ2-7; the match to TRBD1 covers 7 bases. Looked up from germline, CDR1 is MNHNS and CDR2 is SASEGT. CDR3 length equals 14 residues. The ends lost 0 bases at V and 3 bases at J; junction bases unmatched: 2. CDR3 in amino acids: CASSEAYRGYEQYF. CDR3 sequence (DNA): TGTGCCAGCAGTGAAGCGTACAGGGGCTACGAGCAGTACTTC.

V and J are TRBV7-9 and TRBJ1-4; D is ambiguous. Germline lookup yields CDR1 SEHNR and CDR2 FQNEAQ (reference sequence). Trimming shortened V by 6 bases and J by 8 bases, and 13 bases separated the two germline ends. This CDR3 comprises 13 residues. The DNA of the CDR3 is TGTGCCAGCAGAAGGGAGGGCCGGGAAAAACTGTTTTTT. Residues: CASRREGREKLFF.

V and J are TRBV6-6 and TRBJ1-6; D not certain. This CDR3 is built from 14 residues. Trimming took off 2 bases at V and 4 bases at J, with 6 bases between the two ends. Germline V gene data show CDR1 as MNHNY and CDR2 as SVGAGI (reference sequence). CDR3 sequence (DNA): TGTGCCAGCAGTTACACCGGGTATAATTCACCCCTCCACTTT. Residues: CASSYTGYNSPLHF.

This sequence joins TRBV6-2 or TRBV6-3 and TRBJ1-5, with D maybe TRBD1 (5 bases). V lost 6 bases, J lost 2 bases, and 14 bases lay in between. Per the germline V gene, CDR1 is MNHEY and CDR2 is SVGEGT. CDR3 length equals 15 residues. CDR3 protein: CASSARGAGNQPQHF. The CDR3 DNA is TGTGCCAGCAGCGCCCGCGGGGCCGGCAATCAGCCCCAGCATTTT.

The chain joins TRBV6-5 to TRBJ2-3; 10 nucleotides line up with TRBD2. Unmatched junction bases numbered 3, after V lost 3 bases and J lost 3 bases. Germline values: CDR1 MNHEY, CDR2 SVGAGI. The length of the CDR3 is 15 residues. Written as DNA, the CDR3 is TGTGCCAGCAGTTATTTGACTAGCGGGACAGATACGCAGTATTTT. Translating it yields CASSYLTSGTDTQYF.

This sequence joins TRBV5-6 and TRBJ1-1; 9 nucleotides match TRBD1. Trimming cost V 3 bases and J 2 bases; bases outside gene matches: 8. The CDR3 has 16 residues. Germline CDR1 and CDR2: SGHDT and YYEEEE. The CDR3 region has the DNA TGTGCCAGCAGCTCTTGGGGGGGACAGGGAAACACTGAAGCTTTCTTT. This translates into CASSSWGGQGNTEAFF.

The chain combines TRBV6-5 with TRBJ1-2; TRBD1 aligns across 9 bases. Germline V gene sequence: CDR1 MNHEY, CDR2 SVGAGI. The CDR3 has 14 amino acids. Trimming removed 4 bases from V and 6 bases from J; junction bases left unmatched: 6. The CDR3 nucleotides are TGTGCCAGCAGTTTAACAGGGGGCGCGAATGGCTACACCTTC. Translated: CASSLTGGANGYTF.

CDR3 coding DNA: TGTGCCAGCAGTAACCTCCTAGCGGGGGGCACAGATACGCAGTATTTT. Residues: CASSNLLAGGTDTQYF. This sequence joins TRBV11-2 and TRBJ2-3, with 10 nucleotides matching TRBD2. The CDR3 has 16 residues. The junction had 7 bases not matched to a gene; V was cut back by 6 bases and J by 1 base. Germline lookup yields CDR1 SGHAT and CDR2 FQNNGV. The full variable domain, completed using reference TRBV11-2 and TRBJ2-3, is EAGVAQSPRYKIIEKRQSVAFWCNPISGHATLYWYQQILGQGPKLLIQFQNNGVVDDSQLPKDRFSAERLKGVDSTLKIQPAKLEDSAVYLCASSNLLAGGTDTQYFGPGTRLTVL.

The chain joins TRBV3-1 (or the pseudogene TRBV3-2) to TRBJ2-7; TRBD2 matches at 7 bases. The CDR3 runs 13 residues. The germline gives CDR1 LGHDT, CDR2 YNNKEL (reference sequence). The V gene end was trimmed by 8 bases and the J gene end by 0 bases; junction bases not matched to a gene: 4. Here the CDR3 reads CASSPSGSYEQYF. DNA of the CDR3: TGTGCCAGCTCTCCTAGCGGCTCCTACGAGCAGTACTTC.

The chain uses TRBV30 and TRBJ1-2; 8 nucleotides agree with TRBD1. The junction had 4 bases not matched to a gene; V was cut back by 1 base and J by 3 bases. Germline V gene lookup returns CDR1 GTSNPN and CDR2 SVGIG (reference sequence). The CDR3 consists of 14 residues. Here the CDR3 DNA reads TGTGCCTGGAGTGGACAGGGGATCGACTATGGCTACACCTTC. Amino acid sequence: CAWSGQGIDYGYTF. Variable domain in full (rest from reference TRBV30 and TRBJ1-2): SQTIHQWPATLVQPVGSPLSLECTVEGTSNPNLYWYRQAAGRGLQLLFYSVGIGQISSEVPQNLSASRPQDRQFILSSKKLLLSDSGFYLCAWSGQGIDYGYTFGSGTRLTVV.

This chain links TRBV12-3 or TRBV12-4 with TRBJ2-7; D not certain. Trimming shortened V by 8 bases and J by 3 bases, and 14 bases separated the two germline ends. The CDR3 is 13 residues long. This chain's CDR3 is CASGYGYYYEQYF. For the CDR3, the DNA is TGTGCCAGCGGATATGGGTACTACTACGAGCAGTACTTC.

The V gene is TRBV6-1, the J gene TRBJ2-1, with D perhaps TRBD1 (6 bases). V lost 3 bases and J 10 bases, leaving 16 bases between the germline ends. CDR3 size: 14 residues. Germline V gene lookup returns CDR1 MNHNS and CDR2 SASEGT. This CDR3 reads CASSEPHRDREQFF. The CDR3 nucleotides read TGTGCCAGCAGTGAGCCCCACAGGGATCGGGAGCAGTTCTTC.

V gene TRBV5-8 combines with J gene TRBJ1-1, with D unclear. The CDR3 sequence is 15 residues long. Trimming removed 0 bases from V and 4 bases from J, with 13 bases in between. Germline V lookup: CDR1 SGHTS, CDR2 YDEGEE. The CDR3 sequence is CASSLVGFGSTEAFF. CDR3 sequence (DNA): TGTGCCAGCAGCTTGGTGGGGTTTGGGAGCACTGAAGCTTTCTTT. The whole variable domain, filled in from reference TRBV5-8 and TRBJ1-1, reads EAGVTQSPTHLIKTRGQQATLRCSPISGHTSVYWYQQALGLGLQFLLWYDEGEERNRGNFPPRFSGRQFPNYSSELNVNALELEDSALYLCASSLVGFGSTEAFFGQGTRLTVV.

In nucleotides, the CDR3 is TGCGCCAGCAGCTTGGGATCAATCGCAGGGGGCTCCTATAATTCACCCCTCCACTTT. Translated: CASSLGSIAGGSYNSPLHF. V usage is TRBV5-1 and J usage is TRBJ1-6, with 7 bases identical to TRBD1. Looked up from germline, CDR1 is SGHRS and CDR2 is YFSETQ. V was clipped by 0 bases and J by 0 bases; unmatched bases: 9. This CDR3 spans 19 amino acids.

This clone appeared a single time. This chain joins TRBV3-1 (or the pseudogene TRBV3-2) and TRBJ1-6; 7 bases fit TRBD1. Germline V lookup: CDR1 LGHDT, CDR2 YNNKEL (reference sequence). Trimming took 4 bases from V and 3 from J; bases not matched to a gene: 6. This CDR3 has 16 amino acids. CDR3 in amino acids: CASSLTGPGYNSPLHF. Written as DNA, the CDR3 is TGTGCCAGCAGCCTGACAGGGCCAGGCTATAATTCACCCCTCCACTTT.

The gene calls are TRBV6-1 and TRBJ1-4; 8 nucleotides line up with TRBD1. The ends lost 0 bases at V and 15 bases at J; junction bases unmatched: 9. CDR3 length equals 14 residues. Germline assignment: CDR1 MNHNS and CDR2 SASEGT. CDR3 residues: CASSEAGQVLFLFF. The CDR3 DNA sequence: TGTGCCAGCAGTGAAGCGGGACAGGTGCTTTTTTTGTTTTTT.

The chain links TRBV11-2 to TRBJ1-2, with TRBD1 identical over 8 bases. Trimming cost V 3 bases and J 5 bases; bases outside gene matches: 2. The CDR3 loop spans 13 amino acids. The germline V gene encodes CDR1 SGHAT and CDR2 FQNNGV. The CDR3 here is CASSLNRGYGYTF. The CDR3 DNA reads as TGTGCCAGCAGCTTGAACAGGGGGTATGGCTACACCTTC.

CDR3 loop: CATSRGAQSNYGYTF. For the CDR3, the DNA is TGTGCCACCAGCAGAGGTGCACAATCTAACTATGGCTACACCTTC. The chain couples TRBV15 to TRBJ1-2; D uncertain. Trimming removed 1 base from V and 0 bases from J, with 9 bases in between. The CDR3 is 15 residues long. Germline-derived CDR1 and CDR2 are LNHNV and YYDKDF (reference sequence).

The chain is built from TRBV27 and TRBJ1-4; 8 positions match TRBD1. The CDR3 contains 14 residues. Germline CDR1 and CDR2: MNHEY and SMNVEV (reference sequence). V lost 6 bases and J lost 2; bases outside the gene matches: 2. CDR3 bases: TGTGCCAGCAGCTACAGGGGGACTAATGAAAAACTGTTTTTT. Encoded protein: CASSYRGTNEKLFF.

CDR3 loop: CATGLNQPQHF. CDR3 bases: TGTGCCACAGGGTTAAATCAGCCCCAGCATTTT. The chain couples TRBV27 to TRBJ1-5; the D gene is possibly TRBD1 (5 bases). CDR3 length equals 11 residues. V lost 10 bases and J lost 4, with 8 bases in between. Germline CDR1 is MNHEY and CDR2 is SMNVEV (reference sequence).

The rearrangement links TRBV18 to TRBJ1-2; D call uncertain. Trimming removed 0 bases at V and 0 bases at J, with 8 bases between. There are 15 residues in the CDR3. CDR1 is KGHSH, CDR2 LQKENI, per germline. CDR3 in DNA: TGTGCCAGCTCACCACCTCCCGTAGCTAACTATGGCTACACCTTC. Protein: CASSPPPVANYGYTF.

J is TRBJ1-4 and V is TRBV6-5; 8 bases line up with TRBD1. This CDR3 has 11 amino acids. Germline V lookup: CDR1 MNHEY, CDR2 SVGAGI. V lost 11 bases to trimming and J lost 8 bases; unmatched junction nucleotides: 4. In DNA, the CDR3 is TGTGCCGGAGGACAGGGAGAAAAACTGTTTTTT. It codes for CAGGQGEKLFF.

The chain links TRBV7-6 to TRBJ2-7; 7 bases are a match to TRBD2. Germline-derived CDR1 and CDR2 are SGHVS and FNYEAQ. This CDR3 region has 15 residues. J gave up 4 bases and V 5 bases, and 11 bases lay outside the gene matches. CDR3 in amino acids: CASSPRASGAYEQYF. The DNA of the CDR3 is TGTGCCAGCAGCCCTAGGGCGAGCGGGGCTTACGAGCAGTACTTC. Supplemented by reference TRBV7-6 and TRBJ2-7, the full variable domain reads GAGVSQSPRYKVTKRGQDVALRCDPISGHVSLYWYRQALGQGPEFLTYFNYEAQQDKSGLPNDRFSAERPEGSISTLTIQRTEQRDSAMYRCASSPRASGAYEQYFGPGTRLTVT.

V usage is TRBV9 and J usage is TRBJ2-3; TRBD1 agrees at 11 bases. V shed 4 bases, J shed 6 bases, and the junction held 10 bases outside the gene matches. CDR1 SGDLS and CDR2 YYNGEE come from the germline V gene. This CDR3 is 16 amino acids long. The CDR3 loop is CASSFRTGGMEDTQYF. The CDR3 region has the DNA TGTGCCAGCAGCTTCCGGACAGGGGGCATGGAGGATACGCAGTATTTT.

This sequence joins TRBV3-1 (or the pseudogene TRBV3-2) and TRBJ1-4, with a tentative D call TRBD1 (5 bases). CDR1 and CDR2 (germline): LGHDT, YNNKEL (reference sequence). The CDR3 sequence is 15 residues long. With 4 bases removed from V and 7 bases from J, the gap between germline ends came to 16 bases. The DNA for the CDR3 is TGTGCCAGCAGCCCCGGCGGGGGATGGGCTGAAAAACTGTTTTTT. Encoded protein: CASSPGGGWAEKLFF.

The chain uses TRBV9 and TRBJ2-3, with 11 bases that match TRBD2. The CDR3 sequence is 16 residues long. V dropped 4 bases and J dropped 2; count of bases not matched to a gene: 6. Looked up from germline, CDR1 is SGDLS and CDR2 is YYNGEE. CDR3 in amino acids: CASSRGSGGATDTQYF. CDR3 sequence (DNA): TGTGCCAGCAGCCGGGGTAGCGGGGGGGCCACAGATACGCAGTATTTT.

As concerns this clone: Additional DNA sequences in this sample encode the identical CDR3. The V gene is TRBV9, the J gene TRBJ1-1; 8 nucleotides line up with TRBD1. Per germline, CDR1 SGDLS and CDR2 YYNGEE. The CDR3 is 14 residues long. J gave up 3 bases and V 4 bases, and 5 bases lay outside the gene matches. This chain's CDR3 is CASSPGQGDTEAFF. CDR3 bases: TGTGCCAGCAGCCCCGGACAGGGTGACACTGAAGCTTTCTTT. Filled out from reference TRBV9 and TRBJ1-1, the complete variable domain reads DSGVTQTPKHLITATGQRVTLRCSPRSGDLSVYWYQQSLDQGLQFLIQYYNGEERAKGNILERFSAQQFPDLHSELNLSSLELGDSALYFCASSPGQGDTEAFFGQGTRLTVV.